This TCR beta chain was observed in a study of blood T cell repertoires in COVID-19. Whole-study context: Samples taken during acute and convalescent COVID-19 were collected in the United States, Italy and Spain.

The CDR3 length is 14 residues. With 3 bases removed from V and 4 bases from J, the gap between germline ends came to 10 bases. CDR1 and CDR2 (germline): MDHEN, SYDVKM. Per the study methods: Amplification with reference gene primers provided the estimates of nucleated cell counts. Clones were read by immunoSEQ multiplex PCR, and TCRdb kept only the in-frame ones, dropping some. V and J calls and clone size are copied from that table; D and trimming were computed from the DNA. The data contain about 160,000 clones, 80% to 95% of them singletons. This chain connects TRBV28 to TRBJ1-3; D is unclear. The sequenced sample was peripheral blood. This sequence originates from a woman in her forties or fifties with acute or convalescent COVID-19. The CDR3 here is CASSFRGYGNTIYF. The CDR3 DNA reads as TGTGCCAGCAGTTTTCGAGGGTACGGAAACACCATATATTTT.